These 5 T cell receptor beta chains originate from one sample sequenced in a study of a mutant IDH1 vaccine in newly diagnosed glioma. Clones were sequenced by immunoSEQ multiplex PCR, and TCRdb holds only the in-frame ones, with some missing. The sample holds 40,000 to 45,000 clones, about 81% seen once. Time point here: week 23, last vaccination. Mutant IDH1 20-mer peptide, at 300 ug, made up each vaccine dose, with topical imiquimod. What these receptors recognize is not known. The sequencing here drew on PBMCs, taken from a glioma patient whose treatment included an IDH1 peptide vaccine. All receptors derive from a woman aged 18-35 years with glioma. Some clones in this sample may be carry-over from other donors' samples.

The genes are TRBV29-1 and TRBJ2-7, with no clear D. This CDR3 region has 12 residues. Trimming shortened V by 3 bases and J by 7 bases, and 13 bases separated the two germline ends. CDR1 and CDR2 (germline): SQVTM, ANQGSEA. The CDR3 DNA is TGCAGCGTTGACGCCGGTGGGCTGGAGCAGTACTTC. This encodes CSVDAGGLEQYF.

The chain is built from TRBV6-6 and TRBJ1-4; D unresolved. Trimming shortened V by 7 bases and J by 0 bases, and 12 bases separated the two germline ends. The germline CDR1 and CDR2 sequences are MNHNY and SVGAGI (reference sequence). CDR3 length: 15 amino acids. The CDR3 loop is CASTLGRATNEKLFF. In nucleotides, the CDR3 is TGTGCCAGCACACTAGGGAGAGCAACTAATGAAAAACTGTTTTTT.

V gene TRBV7-3 combines with J gene TRBJ1-2; 8 bases align to TRBD1. Looked up from germline, CDR1 is SGHTA and CDR2 is FQGTGA. The CDR3 has 14 residues. V dropped 5 bases and J dropped 7; count of bases not matched to a gene: 9. CDR3 nucleotide sequence: TGTGCCAGCAGCGCAGAACAGGGGGAGGGTGGCTACACCTTC. Protein product: CASSAEQGEGGYTF.

This clone was counted between two and nine times. This rearrangement joins TRBV5-1 to TRBJ1-1; the D is unclear. The V gene lost 0 bases and the J gene lost 1 base, with 7 bases spanning the gap. CDR3 length: 14 residues. Germline assignment: CDR1 SGHRS and CDR2 YFSETQ. CDR3 sequence reads: CASSLVSRNTEAFF. DNA for the CDR3: TGCGCCAGCAGCTTGGTCTCACGGAACACTGAAGCTTTCTTT.

The chain employs TRBV5-5 and TRBJ2-1, with 10 bases matching TRBD2. Germline V gene lookup returns CDR1 SGHKS and CDR2 YYEKEE (reference sequence). This CDR3 has 17 residues. V gave up 6 bases and J gave up 0 bases; unmatched junction bases: 9. The CDR3 nucleotides are TGTGCCAGCATCATCTTAGCGGGGGGTGCCTCCTACAATGAGCAGTTCTTC. This codes for CASIILAGGASYNEQFF.